This record concerns one T cell receptor (beta chain) sequence. Its antigen remains unidentified. Given a much more abundant clone one base away, this may be a read error. CDR3 size: 12 residues. Germline V lookup: CDR1 SQVTM, CDR2 ANQGSEA. This record belongs to a study of identical twins. Via MiXCR, TCRdb re-called the 5' RACE reads, giving one row per CDR3 protein. The sample holds some 1,600,000 distinct CDR3 sequences, less than 35% seen once. Study outcomes and limitations: Out-of-frame TCR alpha sharing observed in monozygotic twins exceeded model estimates. With abundant cord blood beta clonotypes, insertions were fewer; memory repertoires showed no such pattern.

The J gene is TRBJ2-1, the V gene TRBV29-1; no clear D. This clonotype originated in a newborn girl in good health. The sample taken for sequencing was cord blood. The CDR3 sequence: CSVIKAYNEEFF. CDR3 bases: TGCAGCGTGATAAAAGCCTACAATGAGGAGTTCTTC.